The rows below give T cell receptor beta chains drawn from one sample of a study of OX40 agonist ivuxolimab in advanced cancers. Measured with immunoSEQ multiplex PCR; TCRdb has only the in-frame clones, and not every one. The sample lists about 76,000 clones, roughly 87% occurring once. Sequenced here: CD4+ or CD8+ T cells sorted from blood, sampled in a trial of the OX40 agonist ivuxolimab. The receptors shown here come from an adult with an advanced solid tumor such as melanoma, head and neck, liver or kidney cancer. The CDR3 runs from the conserved cysteine through the conserved F or W. The D gene is left open where the match is weak. Size is stated for part of the rows, as once, few or many counts, or as a class when the clone is expanded.

TRBJ1-2	TRBV2	-	-	CASSGPRSSYGYTF
TRBJ1-2	TRBV19	-	TRBD1	CASSIAGTGGSIRGYTF
TRBJ2-7	TRBV5-1	-	-	CASSDTSYEQYF
TRBJ2-1	TRBV28	-	TRBD1	CASRPGTGHYNEQFF
TRBJ2-5	TRBV6-5	-	TRBD1	CASSYLGQGAQETQYF
TRBJ1-6	TRBV7-2	-	-	CASSLEMGSSYNSPLHF
TRBJ2-7	TRBV7-2	-	-	CASSLYAYEQYF
TRBJ1-4	TRBV7-2	-	-	CASSSRTEGNEKLFF
TRBJ2-7	TRBV6-5	-	TRBD1	CASNPRQGDYEQYF
TRBJ1-2	TRBV29-1	-	-	CSGGTLQSYTF
TRBJ2-5	TRBV18	-	-	CASSPRTETQYF
TRBJ1-5	TRBV2	-	TRBD1	CASRPRDRGPSPQHF
TRBJ1-1	TRBV5-4	-	-	CASSMDLRRTEAFF
TRBJ2-5	TRBV2	-	-	CASSPQETQYF
TRBJ2-5	TRBV9	once	TRBD1	CASSSQGALQETQYF
TRBJ2-3	TRBV7-2	-	-	CASTRGDPGDTQYF
TRBJ1-1	TRBV6-5	-	TRBD1	CASHRDSNTEAFF
TRBJ2-5	TRBV11-3	-	TRBD1	CASSRPGTGGEQYF